Below, 31 T cell receptor beta chains from the same sample are listed, as sequenced in a study of blood T cell repertoires in COVID-19. The data were produced by immunoSEQ multiplex PCR, yet TCRdb's version contains in-frame clones alone and is incomplete. The table shows some 340,000 clones, with 90% to 95% occurring only once. The material sequenced was PBMCs or T cells enriched from blood (not recorded which). These receptor sequences come from a woman aged 25 to 39 who had been exposed to COVID-19.

The chain couples TRBV27 to TRBJ2-2; a weak D match, TRBD2 (6 bases). In germline, CDR1 is MNHEY, CDR2 SMNVEV (reference sequence). V was cut by 8 bases and J by 4 bases, with 14 bases left in between. The CDR3 is made up of 14 amino acids. The CDR3 loop reads CASRVWGGTGELFF. In DNA, the CDR3 is TGTGCCAGCCGGGTCTGGGGAGGCACCGGGGAGCTGTTTTTT.

V is TRBV6-5 and J is TRBJ2-2; 8 bases match TRBD1. The germline gives CDR1 MNHEY, CDR2 SVGAGI. CDR3 length equals 14 residues. V dropped 6 bases and J dropped 7; count of bases not matched to a gene: 7. CDR3 bases: TGTGCCAGCAGGAGGACAGGGACGAGCGGGGAGCTGTTTTTT. The encoded protein is CASRRTGTSGELFF.

This clone was counted between two and nine times. The rearrangement uses TRBV7-2 and TRBJ2-2; 9 bases align to TRBD2. Germline CDR1 and CDR2: SGHTA and FQGNSA. V dropped 6 bases and J dropped 1; count of bases not matched to a gene: 3. The CDR3 contains 15 residues. CDR3 nucleotides: TGTGCCAGCAGAAGAGCGGGGGGGAACACCGGGGAGCTGTTTTTT. It codes for CASRRAGGNTGELFF.

The genes are TRBV19 and TRBJ2-3; weak D call: TRBD2 (6 bases). V was cut by 3 bases and J by 4 bases, with 14 bases left in between. Germline lookup yields CDR1 LNHDA and CDR2 SQIVND (reference sequence). There are 15 residues in the CDR3. CDR3 DNA: TGTGCCAGTAGTATGGAGGGAACGGGTGCAGATACGCAGTATTTT. Protein: CASSMEGTGADTQYF.

The chain carries TRBV27 and TRBJ2-7; TRBD2 matches at 8 bases. This CDR3 spans 13 amino acids. The germline CDR1 and CDR2 sequences are MNHEY and SMNVEV (reference sequence). V lost 5 bases, J lost 6 bases, and 6 bases stayed unmatched. The CDR3: CASSPGLATEQYF. In DNA, the CDR3 is TGTGCCAGCAGTCCAGGACTAGCCACCGAGCAGTACTTC.

V gene TRBV15 combines with J gene TRBJ1-2; D is perhaps TRBD1 (6 bases). With 0 bases removed from V and 5 bases from J, the gap between germline ends came to 10 bases. In germline, CDR1 is LNHNV, CDR2 YYDKDF (reference sequence). This CDR3 is 14 amino acids long. CDR3 sequence (DNA): TGTGCCACCAGCAGAGAACAGGGAGTATATGGCTACACCTTC. Its translation is CATSREQGVYGYTF.

The DNA of the CDR3 is TGCAGTGCTAGATGGGCAGCTGAAGCTTTCTTT. Amino acids: CSARWAAEAFF. The rearrangement joins TRBV20-1 to TRBJ1-1, with D hard to call. The CDR3 length is 11 residues. The germline V gene has CDR1 DFQATT and CDR2 SNEGSKA (reference sequence). V shed 2 bases and J shed 6 bases, with 7 bases lying between them.

This sequence joins TRBV3-1 (or the pseudogene TRBV3-2) and TRBJ1-4, with a possible D match to TRBD1 (6 bases). The V end lost 0 bases, the J end lost 7 bases, and 12 bases lay between the germline ends. CDR3 length: 15 amino acids. Germline loops: CDR1 LGHDT, CDR2 YNNKEL (reference sequence). The CDR3 loop is CASSQEGEGGEKLFF. The CDR3, as DNA: TGTGCCAGCAGCCAAGAAGGGGAGGGGGGTGAAAAACTGTTTTTT.

V and J are TRBV7-2 and TRBJ1-2; TRBD1 might be the D (5 bases). V lost 5 bases and J lost 4, with 20 bases in between. Germline lookup yields CDR1 SGHTA and CDR2 FQGNSA. There are 16 residues in the CDR3. CDR3 sequence reads: CASSPRVTGLGYGYTF. CDR3 nucleotide sequence: TGTGCCAGCAGCCCTAGGGTTACGGGACTCGGCTATGGCTACACCTTC.

V usage is TRBV7-9 and J usage is TRBJ1-2; no firm D call. There are 16 residues in the CDR3. Trimming removed 0 bases at V and 4 bases at J, with 15 bases between. CDR1 SEHNR and CDR2 FQNEAQ come from the germline V gene (reference sequence). CDR3 in amino acids: CASSLAGSDKLYGYTF. The CDR3 nucleotides read TGTGCCAGCAGCTTAGCTGGTTCAGACAAGCTCTATGGCTACACCTTC.

CDR3 loop: CSASPLSSGVLTDTQYF. CDR3 coding DNA: TGCAGTGCTAGTCCCCTTTCTAGCGGGGTTCTGACAGATACGCAGTATTTT. This chain uses TRBV20-1 with TRBJ2-3, with 9 bases aligning to TRBD2. J gave up 3 bases and V 3 bases, and 13 bases lay outside the gene matches. The germline V gene encodes CDR1 DFQATT and CDR2 SNEGSKA (reference sequence). The CDR3 loop spans 17 amino acids.

This chain links TRBV11-1 with TRBJ2-7, with 10 bases fitting TRBD1. This CDR3 has 15 residues. Germline CDR1 SGHAT, CDR2 FQDESV (reference sequence). Unmatched junction bases numbered 6, after V lost 4 bases and J lost 3 bases. CDR3 protein: CASSSYRDRGYEQYF. CDR3 bases: TGTGCCAGCAGCTCGTACCGGGACAGGGGCTACGAGCAGTACTTC.

The chain recombines TRBV5-8 with TRBJ1-5; 9 bases fit TRBD1. Trimming at V came to 0 bases and at J to 5 bases, leaving 0 bases not matched to a gene. The germline V gene has CDR1 SGHTS and CDR2 YDEGEE. This CDR3 spans 14 amino acids. CDR3 residues: CASSLGTGDQPQHF. The CDR3 DNA is TGTGCCAGCAGCTTGGGGACAGGGGATCAGCCCCAGCATTTT.

This chain connects TRBV6-5 to TRBJ1-1, with 7 positions matching TRBD1. The CDR3 length is 14 residues. Trimming took 5 bases from V and 5 from J; bases not matched to a gene: 8. Germline CDR1 MNHEY, CDR2 SVGAGI. In DNA form, the CDR3 reads TGTGCCAGCAGTCTGGTAGGGGGCAGGACTGAAGCTTTCTTT. As protein: CASSLVGGRTEAFF.

V gene TRBV7-3 combines with J gene TRBJ2-5; D remains ambiguous. The CDR3 consists of 13 residues. Germline V gene data show CDR1 as SGHTA and CDR2 as FQGTGA. With 3 bases removed from V and 3 bases from J, the gap between germline ends came to 8 bases. The CDR3 reads CASSFGDKETQYF. CDR3 nucleotides: TGTGCCAGCAGCTTTGGCGACAAAGAGACCCAGTACTTC.

The rearrangement uses TRBV9 and TRBJ2-7; perhaps TRBD1 as D (5 bases). CDR1 is SGDLS and CDR2 is YYNGEE in the germline V gene. Trimming left V 1 base short and J 0 bases short, with 11 bases between. The CDR3 covers 15 residues. CDR3 in DNA: TGTGCCAGCAGCGTACAGGGCTGGGGCTCCTACGAGCAGTACTTC. It yields the protein CASSVQGWGSYEQYF.

V and J are TRBV7-8 and TRBJ2-7; 9 bases match TRBD1. CDR3 length equals 14 residues. J was trimmed by 5 bases and V by 4 bases; bases with no gene match: 6. The V gene's germline CDR1 is SGHVS and CDR2 FQNEAQ. CDR3 coding DNA: TGTGCCAGCAGCTCGACAGGGGGTTTCCACGAGCAGTACTTC. Translation gives CASSSTGGFHEQYF.

CDR3 nucleotides: TGTGCCAGCAGTGAAACAGGGGCCTATGGCTACACCTTC. As protein: CASSETGAYGYTF. The rearrangement links TRBV6-1 to TRBJ1-2; 7 bases align to TRBD1. CDR3 length: 13 amino acids. The V gene's germline CDR1 is MNHNS and CDR2 SASEGT. The J segment lost 4 bases and the V segment lost 2 bases, leaving 1 base of the junction unmatched.

The V gene is TRBV29-1, the J gene TRBJ1-2, with D possibly being TRBD1 (5 bases). Germline CDR1 SQVTM, CDR2 ANQGSEA. The CDR3 consists of 12 residues. V lost 1 base, J lost 5 bases, and 8 bases lay in between. The CDR3 coding sequence is TGCAGCGTTGAAGGCCAGGGATATGGCTACACCTTC. Translation gives CSVEGQGYGYTF.

CDR3 in amino acids: CASSECGLGDSSGNTIYF. In DNA form, the CDR3 reads TGCGCCAGCAGTGAGTGTGGTTTAGGGGATAGCTCTGGAAACACCATATATTTT. The J gene is TRBJ1-3, the V gene TRBV10-1; possibly TRBD1 for D (5 bases). CDR1 WNHNN and CDR2 SYGVQD come from the germline V gene (reference sequence). There are 18 residues in the CDR3. V was trimmed by 1 base and J by 0 bases, leaving 16 bases between them.

V is TRBV2 and J is TRBJ1-4, with a possible D match to TRBD1 (6 bases). The V gene's germline CDR1 is SNHLY and CDR2 FYNNEI. The CDR3 consists of 15 residues. Deletions cut 6 bases from V and 0 bases from J, with 11 bases between. The CDR3 nucleotides are TGTGCCAGCAGACGGACAGTTGCAACTAATGAAAAACTGTTTTTT. This encodes CASRRTVATNEKLFF.

The chain employs TRBV5-1 and TRBJ2-7; 7 bases align to TRBD1. Germline CDR1 is SGHRS and CDR2 is YFSETQ. The CDR3 loop spans 14 amino acids. The V segment lost 7 bases and the J segment 2 bases; nucleotides outside the gene matches: 9. This CDR3 reads CASAGRDSTYEQYF. CDR3 sequence (DNA): TGCGCCAGCGCTGGAAGGGACAGTACCTACGAGCAGTACTTC. The full variable domain, completed using reference TRBV5-1 and TRBJ2-7, is KAGVTQTPRYLIKTRGQQVTLSCSPISGHRSVSWYQQTPGQGLQFLFEYFSETQRNKGNFPGRFSGRQFSNSRSEMNVSTLELGDSALYLCASAGRDSTYEQYFGPGTRLTVT.

The J gene is TRBJ1-2, the V gene TRBV29-1; D remains ambiguous. Trimming removed 4 bases from V and 3 bases from J, with 12 bases in between. CDR3 length: 13 residues. Germline V lookup: CDR1 SQVTM, CDR2 ANQGSEA. CDR3 protein: CSVVVGDDYGYTF. CDR3 DNA: TGCAGCGTTGTGGTGGGAGATGACTATGGCTACACCTTC.

The rearrangement uses TRBV5-1 and TRBJ1-2; D gene uncertain. Germline V CDR1 and CDR2: SGHRS, YFSETQ. CDR3 length: 12 amino acids. Between the trimmed V and J ends, which lost 6 bases and 3 bases, there was a span of 9 bases. The CDR3 sequence is CASTGEDYGYTF. CDR3 DNA sequence: TGCGCCAGCACCGGGGAGGACTATGGCTACACCTTC.

The J gene is TRBJ1-6, the V gene TRBV7-9; D is uncertain. The length of the CDR3 is 15 residues. V lost 2 bases and J 7 bases, leaving 12 bases between the germline ends. Per the germline V gene, CDR1 is SEHNR and CDR2 is FQNEAQ (reference sequence). CDR3 residues: CASSLTGRRNSPLHF. The CDR3 DNA sequence: TGTGCCAGCAGCTTAACGGGAAGGCGGAATTCACCCCTCCACTTT.

The chain uses TRBV5-1 and TRBJ2-3; D might be TRBD1 (5 bases). Germline V gene sequence: CDR1 SGHRS, CDR2 YFSETQ. This CDR3 is 17 amino acids long. V was pared by 0 bases and J by 4 bases, with 18 bases between. CDR3 DNA: TGCGCCAGCAGCTTGGCCGTAGGGGCCGGTCTCCCAGATACGCAGTATTTT. This sequence encodes CASSLAVGAGLPDTQYF.

Only one count was recorded for this clone. This chain connects TRBV5-1 to TRBJ1-2; D not resolved. The V end was cut by 0 bases, the J end by 2 bases, with 8 bases between. Looked up from germline, CDR1 is SGHRS and CDR2 is YFSETQ. This CDR3 is 14 amino acids long. The CDR3 reads CASSLEPGNYGYTF. CDR3 coding DNA: TGCGCCAGCAGCTTGGAGCCAGGAAACTATGGCTACACCTTC. The entire variable domain, with the rest obtained from reference TRBV5-1 and TRBJ1-2, is as follows: KAGVTQTPRYLIKTRGQQVTLSCSPISGHRSVSWYQQTPGQGLQFLFEYFSETQRNKGNFPGRFSGRQFSNSRSEMNVSTLELGDSALYLCASSLEPGNYGYTFGSGTRLTVV.

This chain connects TRBV6-5 to TRBJ1-1, with D possibly matching TRBD1 (6 bases). Germline V gene lookup returns CDR1 MNHEY and CDR2 SVGAGI. The CDR3 runs to 14 residues. With 6 bases removed from V and 2 bases from J, the gap between germline ends came to 13 bases. CDR3 residues: CASRRQVLNTEAFF. In DNA form, the CDR3 reads TGTGCCAGCAGGAGACAGGTTTTAAACACTGAAGCTTTCTTT.

This clone has just one count. V gene TRBV2 combines with J gene TRBJ1-3; D might be TRBD1 (6 bases). CDR3 length: 15 amino acids. CDR1 is SNHLY and CDR2 is FYNNEI in the germline V gene. Trimming cost V 7 bases and J 1 base, with 14 bases left between them. DNA of the CDR3: TGTGCCAGCACTGTGGACAGCCTTTCTGGAAACACCATATATTTT. It codes for CASTVDSLSGNTIYF.

The rearrangement joins TRBV5-1 to TRBJ2-5; the match to TRBD2 covers 13 bases. Germline trimming cut 4 bases from V and 2 bases from J; bases unmatched to any gene: 5. Germline values: CDR1 SGHRS, CDR2 YFSETQ. The CDR3 spans 16 residues. CDR3 in DNA: TGCGCCAGCAGCACAGGACTAGCGGGGGCACAAGAGACCCAGTACTTC. Protein product: CASSTGLAGAQETQYF. Full variable domain (outside the CDR3, taken from reference TRBV5-1 and TRBJ2-5): KAGVTQTPRYLIKTRGQQVTLSCSPISGHRSVSWYQQTPGQGLQFLFEYFSETQRNKGNFPGRFSGRQFSNSRSEMNVSTLELGDSALYLCASSTGLAGAQETQYFGPGTRLLVL.

V and J are TRBV5-1 and TRBJ1-1; D is undetermined. Trimming pared 0 bases from V and 1 base from J, leaving 13 bases between. The CDR3 has 16 amino acids. Germline CDR1 is SGHRS and CDR2 is YFSETQ. The CDR3 reads CASSLAGGLRNTEAFF. The CDR3 DNA is TGCGCCAGCAGCTTGGCTGGCGGCCTGCGGAACACTGAAGCTTTCTTT.